The 26 T cell receptor beta chains listed next were all sequenced from one sample in a study of molecular identifiers for immune sequencing clone quantification. TCRdb reprocessed the PCR reads via MiXCR and lists one record per CDR3 protein. Here the sample spans about half a million distinct CDR3 sequences, roughly 23% being singletons. The sequenced sample consisted of naive CD8+ T cells from blood, with Jurkat cell RNA spiked in. The subset was: FACS-sorted CD8+CD4-CCR7+CD45RA+ naive T cells. These receptor sequences come from a human donor in good health. Some libraries in this study had Jurkat cell RNA spiked in.

As to this clonotype: A clone one base away is much larger, so this may be a read error. The V gene is TRBV20-1, the J gene TRBJ1-5, with a tentative D call TRBD1 (6 bases). Trimming removed 4 bases from V and 5 bases from J, with 12 bases in between. The CDR3 contains 13 residues. CDR1 DFQATT and CDR2 SNEGSKA come from the germline V gene (reference sequence). DNA of the CDR3: TGCAGTGCTAAACTCGGGGGCGATCAGCCCCAGCATTTT. It encodes CSAKLGGDQPQHF.

This clonotype was recorded many times. This rearrangement joins TRBV25-1 to TRBJ2-7; D is unclear. The germline V gene has CDR1 MGHDK and CDR2 SYGVNS. The V gene lost 0 bases and the J gene lost 4 bases, with 4 bases spanning the gap. CDR3 length equals 12 residues. CDR3 bases: TGTGCCAGCAGTGAATACGTGTACGAGCAGTACTTC. Translated, it gives CASSEYVYEQYF.

The rearrangement uses TRBV3-1 and TRBJ2-5; 10 bases line up with TRBD2. V was clipped by 2 bases and J by 1 base; unmatched bases: 4. CDR3 length: 16 residues. Germline V gene lookup returns CDR1 LGHDT and CDR2 YNNKEL (reference sequence). CDR3 residues: CASSQLAGGPQETQYF. Written as DNA, the CDR3 is TGTGCCAGCAGCCAATTAGCGGGGGGCCCCCAAGAGACCCAGTACTTC.

This clonotype was found a few times. The rearrangement links TRBV2 to TRBJ2-3, with D tentatively TRBD1 (5 bases). The V and J ends lost 6 bases and 2 bases respectively, with 15 bases between them. The CDR3 is 15 amino acids. In germline, CDR1 is SNHLY, CDR2 FYNNEI. This chain's CDR3 is CASRAGISDTDTQYF. In DNA, the CDR3 is TGTGCCAGCAGAGCAGGGATTTCGGACACAGATACGCAGTATTTT.

V gene TRBV9 combines with J gene TRBJ2-3; D is possibly TRBD2 (6 bases). In germline, CDR1 is SGDLS, CDR2 YYNGEE. The CDR3 is 17 amino acids. Trimming took off 0 bases at V and 4 bases at J, with 18 bases between the two ends. The chain's CDR3 is CASSVALATGASDTQYF. CDR3 nucleotide sequence: TGTGCCAGCAGCGTAGCCCTAGCGACCGGTGCGTCAGATACGCAGTATTTT.

The genes are TRBV7-9 and TRBJ2-2; 7 nucleotides line up with TRBD1. This CDR3 contains 14 residues. Germline CDR1 is SEHNR and CDR2 is FQNEAQ (reference sequence). V trimming: 5 bases; J trimming: 12 bases; junction bases outside the gene matches: 12. The CDR3 bases are TGTGCCAGCAGCGGACAGGATTTCGCCACGAAGCTGTTTTTT. Amino acid sequence: CASSGQDFATKLFF.

On this clonotype: This sequence may be a read error, since a much larger clone differs from it by one base. This CDR3 is missing its conserved last phenylalanine or tryptophan, likely due to a read error. This chain connects TRBV4-3 to TRBJ1-5, with 8 bases lining up with TRBD1. The CDR3 loop spans 15 amino acids. Germline lookup yields CDR1 LGHNA and CDR2 YSLEER. The junction had 6 bases not matched to a gene; V was cut back by 4 bases and J by 4 bases. The CDR3: CASSRGTGPNQPQHI. As DNA, the CDR3 is TGCGCCAGCAGCCGGGGGACAGGACCTAATCAGCCCCAGCATATT.

The chain links TRBV6-1 to TRBJ2-2, with D tentatively TRBD1 (5 bases). The CDR3 loop spans 16 amino acids. The V end lost 7 bases, the J end lost 7 bases, and 22 bases lay between the germline ends. CDR1 is MNHNS and CDR2 is SASEGT in the germline V gene. CDR3 sequence: CASISSGAGYHGELFF. CDR3 nucleotide sequence: TGTGCCAGCATTAGCTCGGGCGCAGGGTATCACGGGGAGCTGTTTTTT.

Many counts were recorded for this clonotype. The chain carries TRBV6-5 and TRBJ2-1; TRBD2 is a possible D gene (5 bases). The CDR3 contains 14 residues. The V end was cut by 5 bases, the J end by 6 bases, with 14 bases between. CDR1 and CDR2 (germline): MNHEY, SVGAGI. CDR3 residues: CASSLRGEGNEQFF. DNA of the CDR3: TGTGCCAGCAGTCTTCGGGGTGAGGGCAATGAGCAGTTCTTC.

This clonotype occurred many times. The chain employs TRBV6-2 or TRBV6-3 and TRBJ1-2, with D hard to call. Germline CDR1 reads MNHEY; CDR2 reads SVGEGT. The CDR3 is 15 amino acids. The ends were cut back, 0 bases at V and 4 bases at J, with 12 bases in the middle. The chain's CDR3 is CASSYSLRPRYGYTF. The CDR3 DNA reads TGTGCCAGCAGTTACTCGCTTCGACCCCGCTATGGCTACACCTTC.

This chain uses TRBV5-4 with TRBJ2-7; 10 bases line up with TRBD1. This CDR3 comprises 14 residues. V lost 9 bases, J lost 7 bases, and 13 bases stayed unmatched. The germline V gene encodes CDR1 SGHNT and CDR2 YYREEE (reference sequence). The CDR3 bases are TGTGCCACCCCCCCCGACAGGGGGCCTTGGGAGCAGTACTTC. Protein product: CATPPDRGPWEQYF. The complete variable domain, with remaining parts taken from reference TRBV5-4 and TRBJ2-7, reads ETGVTQSPTHLIKTRGQQVTLRCSSQSGHNTVSWYQQALGQGPQFIFQYYREEENGRGNFPPRFSGLQFPNYSSELNVNALELDDSALYLCATPPDRGPWEQYFGPGTRLTVT.

The table lists this clonotype with a count of one. The chain links TRBV5-1 to TRBJ2-1, with 9 nucleotides matching TRBD2. The CDR3 loop spans 15 amino acids. J lost 5 bases, V lost 0 bases, and 3 bases had no gene match. Germline loops: CDR1 SGHRS, CDR2 YFSETQ. The CDR3 here is CASSLAAGGNNEQFF. The DNA of the CDR3 is TGCGCCAGCAGCTTGGCAGCGGGGGGCAACAATGAGCAGTTCTTC.

The CDR3 coding sequence is TGTGCCTGGGACCCGGTGAACACTGAAGCTTTCTTT. Protein sequence: CAWDPVNTEAFF. The chain joins TRBV30 to TRBJ1-1; unclear D gene. The CDR3 has 12 amino acids. V was shortened by 5 bases and J by 0 bases, with 7 bases between the two germline ends. In germline, CDR1 is GTSNPN, CDR2 SVGIG (reference sequence).

This chain links TRBV19 with TRBJ2-3; D gene ambiguous. V lost 7 bases to trimming and J lost 1 base, with 15 bases between them. The germline V gene encodes CDR1 LNHDA and CDR2 SQIVND (reference sequence). This CDR3 is 15 amino acids long. The CDR3 protein is CASNSPQVGTDTQYF. The CDR3 DNA reads as TGTGCCAGTAACTCCCCCCAGGTGGGCACAGATACGCAGTATTTT.

This clonotype is a singleton in its sample. With a much larger clone just one base away, this may be a read error. The CDR3 does not close with the conserved phenylalanine or tryptophan, likely indicating a read error. The V call is TRBV4-3, the J call TRBJ2-3, with D possibly being TRBD1 (6 bases). The CDR3 is 17 amino acids. Between the trimmed V and J ends, which lost 4 bases and 1 base, there was a span of 18 bases. Germline assignment: CDR1 LGHNA and CDR2 YSLEER. CDR3 in amino acids: CASSPRSWTEGTDTQYS. The CDR3 nucleotides read TGCGCCAGCAGCCCGCGGTCCTGGACAGAAGGCACAGATACGCAGTATTCT.

The rearrangement uses TRBV10-3 and TRBJ2-3, with TRBD2 matching over 10 bases. The CDR3 has 14 residues. J was trimmed by 1 base and V by 7 bases; bases with no gene match: 2. Looked up from germline, CDR1 is ENHRY and CDR2 is SYGVKD. DNA of the CDR3: TGTGCCATCAATAGCGGGGGGCGCACAGATACGCAGTATTTT. Translation: CAINSGGRTDTQYF.

This clonotype was counted many times. As DNA, the CDR3 is TGTGCCAGCAGCCAAGACGCGACAGGGGGACAGCCCCAGCATTTT. Protein sequence: CASSQDATGGQPQHF. The chain recombines TRBV3-1 with TRBJ1-5; 9 bases match TRBD1. V was clipped by 0 bases and J by 7 bases; unmatched bases: 4. Germline CDR1 reads LGHDT; CDR2 reads YNNKEL (reference sequence). The CDR3 loop spans 15 amino acids.

This clonotype showed up many times. This chain joins TRBV7-9 and TRBJ2-5, with 10 bases identical to TRBD1. This CDR3 has 15 amino acids. The J segment lost 3 bases and the V segment lost 5 bases, leaving 6 bases of the junction unmatched. Germline loops: CDR1 SEHNR, CDR2 FQNEAQ (reference sequence). The CDR3 region has the DNA TGTGCCAGCAGCCCATGGGGGACAGGGGAAGAGACCCAGTACTTC. This translates into CASSPWGTGEETQYF. Full variable domain (outside the CDR3, taken from reference TRBV7-9 and TRBJ2-5): DTGVSQNPRHKITKRGQNVTFRCDPISEHNRLYWYRQTLGQGPEFLTYFQNEAQLEKSRLLSDRFSAERPKGSFSTLEIQRTEQGDSAMYLCASSPWGTGEETQYFGPGTRLLVL.

There are a few counts of this clonotype. No DNA is shown, since the ends of the CDR3 on it are uncertain; the CDR3 is the one TCRdb lists. The rearrangement joins TRBV19 to TRBJ2-1; no check of the table's D call, TRBD2, against the DNA was made. The CDR3 is made up of 13 amino acids, end residues included. The germline gives CDR1 LNHDA, CDR2 SQIVND (reference sequence). CDR3 in amino acids: CASTSEGPFEQFF.

The chain is built from TRBV12-3 or TRBV12-4 and TRBJ2-7; D remains unclear. The CDR3 has 15 amino acids. The V gene lost 6 bases and the J gene lost 1 base, with 16 bases spanning the gap. The CDR3 DNA is TGTGCCAGCAGCCTTGCCCCTAGGGCTTCCTACGAGCAGTACTTC. It is translated as CASSLAPRASYEQYF.

Concerning this clonotype: It may be a read error: a sequence one base away is much more abundant. The genes are TRBV7-9 and TRBJ2-2; perhaps D is TRBD1 or TRBD2 (5 bases each). The CDR3 loop spans 17 amino acids. Germline-derived CDR1 and CDR2 are SEHNR and FQNEAQ (reference sequence). CDR3 in amino acids: CASSLVGVPEGTGEQFF. The CDR3 DNA reads TGTGCCAGCAGCTTAGTCGGTGTGCCCGAGGGGACCGGGGAGCAGTTTTTT.

The CDR3, as DNA: TGTGCCTGGAGTTCGCCGGGAACCAACTACGAGCAGTACTTC. Amino acids: CAWSSPGTNYEQYF. The V and J genes are TRBV30 and TRBJ2-7; possible D gene TRBD2, 5 bases. The V end lost 2 bases, the J end lost 3 bases, and 14 bases lay between the germline ends. CDR1 and CDR2 (germline): GTSNPN, SVGIG (reference sequence). This CDR3 spans 14 amino acids.

Concerning this clonotype: The junction shows a germline mismatch at one end, possibly a read error. This chain joins TRBV12-3 or TRBV12-4 and TRBJ1-2, with TRBD1 as a possible D gene (5 bases). The CDR3 covers 13 residues. CDR3: CAGSFQGYEGYTF. DNA for the CDR3: TGTGCCGGCAGTTTCCAGGGATATGAGGGCTACACCTTC.

This clonotype turned up a few times. The CDR3 DNA sequence: TGTGCCAGCAGCACCTATCTAGAGACCCAGTACTTC. This gives the protein CASSTYLETQYF. The chain recombines TRBV12-3 or TRBV12-4 with TRBJ2-5; D not certain. This CDR3 comprises 12 residues. V lost 6 bases to trimming and J lost 4 bases, with 9 bases between them.

This clonotype came up many times. The chain carries TRBV14 and TRBJ2-1, with TRBD1 matching 7 bases. The CDR3 is made up of 16 amino acids. Trimming at V came to 3 bases and at J to 4 bases, leaving 9 bases not matched to a gene. Looked up from germline, CDR1 is SGHDN and CDR2 is FVKESK. The chain's CDR3 is CASSQPTGAKYNEQFF. CDR3 nucleotides: TGTGCCAGCAGCCAGCCCACAGGGGCGAAGTACAATGAGCAGTTCTTC.

V usage is TRBV20-1 and J usage is TRBJ2-3; 8 nucleotides align to TRBD2. The CDR3 spans 14 residues. Germline V gene data show CDR1 as DFQATT and CDR2 as SNEGSKA (reference sequence). V trimming: 5 bases; J trimming: 2 bases; junction bases outside the gene matches: 6. CDR3 sequence reads: CSAPGLAATDTQYF. The CDR3 nucleotides read TGCAGTGCTCCCGGACTAGCTGCCACAGATACGCAGTATTTT.